Listed below are T cell receptor beta chains from one sample, sequenced in a study of CD8 T cells in ankylosing spondylitis. MiXCR was run by TCRdb on the 5' RACE reads, yielding one entry per CDR3 protein. Counted here are approximately 130,000 distinct CDR3 sequences, roughly a tenth occurring once; the ten biggest clones make up 2.5% to 3.5%. The sequenced sample was blood, either unsorted or a sorted T cell fraction (not recorded which). The receptors derive from a male donor with ankylosing spondylitis or in good health (not recorded which). Both conserved end residues are part of each CDR3. D genes are given only for firm matches. Where a row states a size, it is once, few, many or the class of an expanded clone; other rows omit it.

d_call: .
clone_size: .
v_call: TRBV27
j_call: TRBJ2-6
cdr3_nt: TGTGCCATAAAAGGTGCGGGAACGTCTGGGGCCAACGTCCTGACTTTC
cdr3_aa: CAIKGAGTSGANVLTF

d_call: TRBD2
clone_size: many
v_call: TRBV20-1
j_call: TRBJ2-1
cdr3_nt: TGCAGTGCTCCCCCTGCGGGAGAGGGCAATGAGCAGTTCTTC
cdr3_aa: CSAPPAGEGNEQFF

d_call: TRBD2
clone_size: many
v_call: TRBV7-2
j_call: TRBJ2-1
cdr3_nt: TGTGCCAGCAGCTTAGACCCCCTAGCGGGAGGCCGAGAGCAGTTCTTC
cdr3_aa: CASSLDPLAGGREQFF

d_call: .
clone_size: .
v_call: TRBV13
j_call: TRBJ2-7
cdr3_nt: TGTGCCAGCAGCTTAGGAAGCGGGCAGTTCTACGAGCAGTACTTC
cdr3_aa: CASSLGSGQFYEQYF

d_call: TRBD2
clone_size: many
v_call: TRBV4-3
j_call: TRBJ2-1
cdr3_nt: TGCGCCAGCAGCCAAGGGGGACTAGGGACCTACAATGAGCAGTTCTTC
cdr3_aa: CASSQGGLGTYNEQFF

d_call: .
clone_size: few
v_call: TRBV7-2
j_call: TRBJ2-1
cdr3_nt: TGTGCCAGCAGCTTAGAAGTCTACAGCTCCTACAATGAGCAGTTCTTC
cdr3_aa: CASSLEVYSSYNEQFF

d_call: TRBD1
clone_size: many
v_call: TRBV4-3
j_call: TRBJ2-7
cdr3_nt: TGCGCCAGCAGCCAACGGGGACAGGGGACCTACGAGCAGTACTTC
cdr3_aa: CASSQRGQGTYEQYF

d_call: .
clone_size: many
v_call: TRBV29-1
j_call: TRBJ2-5
cdr3_nt: TGCAGCGTTCGTGGTGGGAGGGGACAGTCGGTGTTC
cdr3_aa: CSVRGGRGQSVF

d_call: .
clone_size: few
v_call: TRBV9
j_call: TRBJ2-7
cdr3_nt: TGTGCCAGCAGCGTAGAGGGCTCCTCCTACGAGCAGTACTTC
cdr3_aa: CASSVEGSSYEQYF

d_call: TRBD1
clone_size: few
v_call: TRBV28
j_call: TRBJ2-5
cdr3_nt: TGTGCCAGCAGTTATAATGGAATCCGGGACAGCCTACAAGAGACCCAGTACTTC
cdr3_aa: CASSYNGIRDSLQETQYF

d_call: .
clone_size: few
v_call: TRBV7-9
j_call: TRBJ2-3
cdr3_nt: TGTGCCAGCAGCTTAGCGGCCACCGCAGATACGCAGTATTTT
cdr3_aa: CASSLAATADTQYF

d_call: TRBD2
clone_size: few
v_call: TRBV5-1
j_call: TRBJ2-2
cdr3_nt: TGCGCCAGCAGCTCCCTGACTAGCGGGAGCGGTACCGGGGAGCTGTTTTTT
cdr3_aa: CASSSLTSGSGTGELFF

d_call: TRBD1
clone_size: many
v_call: TRBV20-1
j_call: TRBJ1-3
cdr3_nt: TGCAGTGCTACTGAAGGACAGGGGGGAAGAAACACCATATATTTT
cdr3_aa: CSATEGQGGRNTIYF

d_call: .
clone_size: few
v_call: TRBV5-1
j_call: TRBJ2-1
cdr3_nt: TGCGCCAGCAGCTTGGCCCCGAGGGGAGTATCCTACAATGAGCAGTTCTTC
cdr3_aa: CASSLAPRGVSYNEQFF

d_call: TRBD1
clone_size: many
v_call: TRBV5-1
j_call: TRBJ2-7
cdr3_nt: TGCGCCAGCAGCTTTTCTATCGGGACAGGGATCTACGAGCAGTACTTC
cdr3_aa: CASSFSIGTGIYEQYF

d_call: .
clone_size: .
v_call: TRBV24-1
j_call: TRBJ2-2
cdr3_nt: TGTGCCACCAGTGACCACCGGGTGACCGGGGAGCTGTTTTTT
cdr3_aa: CATSDHRVTGELFF